This T cell receptor beta chain was recorded in a study of blood T cells in healthy people across ages. Whenever a sample was processed, at least 6.5 million PBMCs were isolated. Germline-derived CDR1 and CDR2 are MNHEY and SVGAGI. The V and J ends lost 7 bases and 1 base respectively, with 10 bases between them. This CDR3 contains 13 residues. Primers used in a second PCR of roughly 6 to 12 cycles were a sample-barcoded 5' primer and a J-beta primer mix. One entry per CDR3 protein, called by TCRdb with MiXCR from the 5' RACE reads. The sample gives more than 800,000 distinct CDR3 sequences, less than 50% of which show up once; around 18% is in the top ten. This clonotype was seen once. Antigen specificity is unknown. Study findings and constraints: Naive CD4+ cell counts and diversity both ran higher in long-lived than in aged donors. As age increased, TCR beta diversity per million T cells fell in a roughly linear fashion. Strong correlation existed between TCR beta diversity and naive T cell percentage.

The origin of this receptor is a woman in her sixties in good health. The chain joins TRBV6-5 to TRBJ1-1; D is perhaps TRBD1 (5 bases). Input material: blood. The CDR3 DNA follows: TGTGCCAGCATGGGAGGGACGAACACTGAAGCTTTCTTT. It encodes CASMGGTNTEAFF.